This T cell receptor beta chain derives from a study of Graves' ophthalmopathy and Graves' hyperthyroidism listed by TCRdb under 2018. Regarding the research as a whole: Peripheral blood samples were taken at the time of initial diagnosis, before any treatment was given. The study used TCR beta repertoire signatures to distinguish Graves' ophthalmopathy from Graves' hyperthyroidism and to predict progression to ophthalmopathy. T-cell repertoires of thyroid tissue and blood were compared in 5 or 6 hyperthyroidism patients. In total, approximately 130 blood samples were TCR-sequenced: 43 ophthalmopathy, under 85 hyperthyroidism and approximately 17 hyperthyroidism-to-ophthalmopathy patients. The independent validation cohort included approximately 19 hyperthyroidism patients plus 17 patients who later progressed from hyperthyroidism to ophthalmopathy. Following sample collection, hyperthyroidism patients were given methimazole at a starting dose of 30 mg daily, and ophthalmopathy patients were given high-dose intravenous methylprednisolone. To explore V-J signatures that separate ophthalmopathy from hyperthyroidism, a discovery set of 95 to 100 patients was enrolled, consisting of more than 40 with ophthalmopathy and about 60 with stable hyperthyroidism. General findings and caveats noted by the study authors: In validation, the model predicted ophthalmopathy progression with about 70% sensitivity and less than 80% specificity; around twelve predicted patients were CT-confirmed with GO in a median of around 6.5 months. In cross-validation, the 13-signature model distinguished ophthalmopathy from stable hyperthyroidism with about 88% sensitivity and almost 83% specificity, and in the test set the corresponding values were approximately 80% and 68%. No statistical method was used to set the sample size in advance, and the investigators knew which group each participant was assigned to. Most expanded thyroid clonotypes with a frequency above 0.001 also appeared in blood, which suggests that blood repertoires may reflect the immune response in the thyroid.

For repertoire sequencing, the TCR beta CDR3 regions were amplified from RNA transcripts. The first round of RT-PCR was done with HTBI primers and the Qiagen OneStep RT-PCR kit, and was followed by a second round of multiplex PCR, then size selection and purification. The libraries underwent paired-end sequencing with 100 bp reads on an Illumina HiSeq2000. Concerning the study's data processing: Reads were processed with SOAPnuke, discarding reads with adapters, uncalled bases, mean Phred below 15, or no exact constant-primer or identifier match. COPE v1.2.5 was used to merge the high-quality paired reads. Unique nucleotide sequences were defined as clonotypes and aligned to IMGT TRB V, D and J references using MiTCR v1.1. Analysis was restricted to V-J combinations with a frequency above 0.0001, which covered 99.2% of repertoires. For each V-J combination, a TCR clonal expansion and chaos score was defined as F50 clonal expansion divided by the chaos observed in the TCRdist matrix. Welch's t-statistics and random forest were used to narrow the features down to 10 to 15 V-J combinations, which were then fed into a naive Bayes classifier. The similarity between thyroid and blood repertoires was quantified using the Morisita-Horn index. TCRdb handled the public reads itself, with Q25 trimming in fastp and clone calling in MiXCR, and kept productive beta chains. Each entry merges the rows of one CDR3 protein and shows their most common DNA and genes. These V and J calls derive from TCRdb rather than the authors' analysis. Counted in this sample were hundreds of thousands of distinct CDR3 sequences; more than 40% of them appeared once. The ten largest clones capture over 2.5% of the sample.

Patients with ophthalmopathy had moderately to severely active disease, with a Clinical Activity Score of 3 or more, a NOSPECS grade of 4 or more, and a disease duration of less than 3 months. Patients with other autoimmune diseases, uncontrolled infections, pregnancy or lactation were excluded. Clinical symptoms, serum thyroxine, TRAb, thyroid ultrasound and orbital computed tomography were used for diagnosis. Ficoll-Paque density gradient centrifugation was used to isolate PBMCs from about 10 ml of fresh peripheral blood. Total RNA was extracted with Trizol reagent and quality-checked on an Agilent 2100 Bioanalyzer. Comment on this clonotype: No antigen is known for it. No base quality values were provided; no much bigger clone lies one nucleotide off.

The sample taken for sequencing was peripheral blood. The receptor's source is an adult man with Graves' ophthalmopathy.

The nucleotides are TGTGCCACCAGTGAGGGCCGGGGGCTGTTTTTT. This encodes CATSEGRGLFF. Recombination linked TRBV24-1 to TRBJ2-2; the best D guess is TRBD2, with 5 bases matching. The CDR3, cysteine through phenylalanine, is 11 amino acids long. CDR3 DNA is the only sequence kept; it has 33 bases, read in frame from the first base. V is pared back by 4 bases and J by 13 bases, with 9 bases lying between the germline termini. CDR1 is given as KGHDR and CDR2 as SFDVKD, both from the germline V gene.